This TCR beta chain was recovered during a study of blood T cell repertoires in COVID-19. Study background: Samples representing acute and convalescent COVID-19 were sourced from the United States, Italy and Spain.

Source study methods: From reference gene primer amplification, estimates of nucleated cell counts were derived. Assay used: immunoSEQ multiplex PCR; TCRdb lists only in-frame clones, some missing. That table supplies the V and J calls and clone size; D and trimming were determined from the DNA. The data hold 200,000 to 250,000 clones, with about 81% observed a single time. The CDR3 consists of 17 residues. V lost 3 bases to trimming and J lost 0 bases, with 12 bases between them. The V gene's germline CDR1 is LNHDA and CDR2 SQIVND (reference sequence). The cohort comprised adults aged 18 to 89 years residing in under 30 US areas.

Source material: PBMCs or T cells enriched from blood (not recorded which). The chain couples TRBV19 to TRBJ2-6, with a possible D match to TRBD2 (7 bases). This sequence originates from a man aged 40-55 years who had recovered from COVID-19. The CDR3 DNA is TGTGCCAGTAGTATCCAAGGGGGGGTCTCTGGGGCCAACGTCCTGACTTTC. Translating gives CASSIQGGVSGANVLTF.